The rows below give T cell receptor beta chains drawn from one sample of a study of patients and donors after allogeneic stem cell transplantation. In TCRdb, the RT-PCR reads were re-called with MiXCR into one record per CDR3 protein. In the table there are about a million distinct CDR3 sequences, around 17% of which are singletons. The material sequenced was blood, either unsorted or a sorted T cell fraction (not recorded which). These receptors all stem from a human donor who was either an allogeneic HSCT recipient or a stem cell or donor lymphocyte infusion donor (not recorded which). It is not recorded whose cells these are; they may come from a transplant donor. Both conserved end residues are part of each CDR3. Fields, in order: V gene, J gene, CDR3 protein.

TRBV5-1	TRBJ2-1	CASSSGRNEQFF
TRBV2	TRBJ1-2	CASSTEGDYGYTF
TRBV4-2	TRBJ2-7	CASSQVGPYEQYF
TRBV5-6	TRBJ2-7	CASRPRTGVYEQYF
TRBV7-2	TRBJ1-4	CASSRRDGLEKLFF
TRBV27	TRBJ2-1	CASPLGTGEIVEQFF
TRBV12-3/TRBV12-4	TRBJ1-1	CASSRHYTEAFF
TRBV9	TRBJ2-5	CASSAWTGSETQYF
TRBV13	TRBJ2-4	CASSLGPSQGIIAKNIQYF
TRBV20-1	TRBJ2-3	CSARGLADPTDTQYF
TRBV4-1	TRBJ1-1	CASSQGENTEAFF
TRBV10-3	TRBJ2-7	CAIGVGAYEQYF